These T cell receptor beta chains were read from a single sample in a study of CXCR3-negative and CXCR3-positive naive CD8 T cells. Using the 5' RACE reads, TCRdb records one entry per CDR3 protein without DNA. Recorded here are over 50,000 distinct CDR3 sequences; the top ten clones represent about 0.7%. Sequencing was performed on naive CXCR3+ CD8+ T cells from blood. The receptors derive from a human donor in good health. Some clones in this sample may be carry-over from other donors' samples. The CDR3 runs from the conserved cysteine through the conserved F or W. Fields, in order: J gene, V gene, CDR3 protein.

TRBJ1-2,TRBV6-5,CASSYGNVNGYTF
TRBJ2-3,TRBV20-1,CSASAYPTDTQYF
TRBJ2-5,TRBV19,CASSIGASAGRETQYF
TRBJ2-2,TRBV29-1,CSVESPGPPSAGELFF
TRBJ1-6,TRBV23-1,CASSQFRTGGYSPLHF
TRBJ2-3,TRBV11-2,CASSYSGRAMGDTQYF
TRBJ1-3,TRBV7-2,CASSSGPYFSGNTIYF
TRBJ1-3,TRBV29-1,CSVESFLDPANGNTIYF
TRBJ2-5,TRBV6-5,CASSQSLETQYF
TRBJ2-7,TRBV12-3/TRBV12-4,CASSFGLEGYEQYF
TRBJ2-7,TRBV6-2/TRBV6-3,CASSDLGDYEQYF
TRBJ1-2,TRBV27,CATRDGAYGYTF
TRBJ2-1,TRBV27,CASSLNFGGSYNEQFF
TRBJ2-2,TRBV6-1,CASRRATGELFF
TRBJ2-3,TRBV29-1,CSVEPSGGVYTDTQYF
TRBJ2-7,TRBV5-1,CASSLTADSYEQYF
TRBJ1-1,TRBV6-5,CASSYTGSVEAFF